This T cell receptor (beta chain) derives from a study of T cell responses to AZD1222 COVID-19 vaccine. The study, taken as a whole, reports: Repertoires in all cases were sampled only once the peak T cell response had passed. As reported, nearly half of all spike-specific TCRs target variant regions that are unmutated. Clonal diversity may have been underestimated in mostly white British donors. A rise in Spike-specific TCR breadth and depth followed two AZD1222 doses.

Assay used: immunoSEQ multiplex PCR; TCRdb lists only in-frame clones, some missing. The table lists 150,000 to 200,000 clones, about 89% of them singletons, with about 3% in the top ten. Germline trimming cut 2 bases from V and 5 bases from J; bases unmatched to any gene: 4. Germline lookup yields CDR1 KGHDR and CDR2 SFDVKD. CDR3 length equals 16 residues. As regards this clone: Its specificity is not known.

The rearrangement joins TRBV24-1 to TRBJ2-2, with 10 bases lining up with TRBD1. This sample comprised peripheral blood, obtained on day 0 of MenACWY control vaccination. This TCR was sampled from an adult in good health. The CDR3 here is CATSDSGTGVTGELFF. The CDR3 coding sequence is TGTGCCACCAGTGATTCCGGGACAGGGGTTACCGGGGAGCTGTTTTTT.